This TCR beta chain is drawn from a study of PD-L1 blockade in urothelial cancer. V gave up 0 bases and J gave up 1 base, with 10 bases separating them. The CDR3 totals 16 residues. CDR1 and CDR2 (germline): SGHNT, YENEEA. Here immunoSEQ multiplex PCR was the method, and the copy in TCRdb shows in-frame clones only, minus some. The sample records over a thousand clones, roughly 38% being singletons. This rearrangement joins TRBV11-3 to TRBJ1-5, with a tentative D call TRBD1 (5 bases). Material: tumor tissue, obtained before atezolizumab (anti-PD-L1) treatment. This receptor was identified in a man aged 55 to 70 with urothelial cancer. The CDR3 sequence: CASSLEVWGSNQPQHF. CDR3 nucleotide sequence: TGTGCCAGCAGCTTAGAAGTTTGGGGCAGCAATCAGCCCCAGCATTTT.